This T cell receptor beta chain was captured in a study of control samples from healthy donors and cancer patients. The repertoire was sequenced with immunoSEQ multiplex PCR; TCRdb's copy has only in-frame clones and lacks some. The profile shows 150,000 or so clones, 90% to 95% of them singletons. The CDR3 totals 15 residues. CDR1 is SEHNR, CDR2 FQNEAQ, per germline (reference sequence). J lost 5 bases, V lost 4 bases, and 4 bases had no gene match. The genes are TRBV7-9 and TRBJ2-2, with 10 bases aligning to TRBD1. This receptor was taken from a woman between 40 and 55 years old in good health. Sequencing input: blood. The CDR3 spells CASSSGQGRTGELFF. The CDR3, as DNA: TGTGCCAGCAGCTCGGGACAGGGGAGAACCGGGGAGCTGTTTTTT. The whole variable domain, remainder taken from reference TRBV7-9 and TRBJ2-2, is DTGVSQNPRHKITKRGQNVTFRCDPISEHNRLYWYRQTLGQGPEFLTYFQNEAQLEKSRLLSDRFSAERPKGSFSTLEIQRTEQGDSAMYLCASSSGQGRTGELFFGEGSRLTVL.